The table lists the clone carrying this T cell receptor beta chain with a few counts. Germline CDR1 reads SGHTA; CDR2 reads FQGTGA. Unmatched junction bases numbered 5, after V lost 5 bases and J lost 4 bases. The CDR3 loop spans 16 amino acids. TCRdb itself ran the RT-PCR reads through MiXCR, one entry per CDR3 protein. The sample yields hundreds of thousands of distinct CDR3 sequences, 11% to 15% seen once. This TCR was sampled from a female donor in good health, serving as a healthy control. Sequenced material: memory CD4+ T cells from blood. The chain recombines TRBV7-3 with TRBJ2-3; 14 bases match TRBD2. As DNA, the CDR3 is TGTGCCAGCAGCCGAGGGACTAGCGGGGGAGCAGATACGCAGTATTTT. It specifies CASSRGTSGGADTQYF.